Below are 10 T cell receptor beta chains sequenced from a single sample in a study of neurological immune-mediated disorders. TCRdb processed the 5' RACE reads anew with MiXCR; each CDR3 protein has one entry. The sample has about 66,000 distinct CDR3 sequences, roughly 4.8% seen once. Sequencing was performed on PBMCs. Receptors originate from a man aged 30 to 39 with multiple sclerosis.

This clonotype was counted a single time. This clone may be a read error of a much larger clone one base away. The chain carries TRBV5-1 and TRBJ1-3; D may be TRBD1 (6 bases). Germline CDR1 is SGHRS and CDR2 is YFSETQ. The CDR3 totals 14 residues. DNA for the CDR3: TGCGCCAGCAGCTCCGGGACACCGGGAAACACCACATATTTT. Protein sequence: CASSSGTPGNTTYF.

This clonotype was found a few times. The J gene is TRBJ1-5, the V gene TRBV20-1; a weak D match, TRBD1 (5 bases). CDR3 size: 17 residues. Germline lookup yields CDR1 DFQATT and CDR2 SNEGSKA (reference sequence). The V gene lost 0 bases and the J gene lost 2 bases, with 17 bases spanning the gap. The CDR3 protein is CSARDRRGGEGNQPQHF. The CDR3 nucleotides read TGCAGTGCTAGAGATAGGCGGGGGGGAGAGGGCAATCAGCCCCAGCATTTT.

This clonotype was found many times. The chain couples TRBV20-1 to TRBJ2-5; D assignment may be TRBD1 or TRBD2 (5 bases each). The CDR3 is made up of 15 amino acids. Between the trimmed V and J ends, which lost 5 bases and 5 bases, there was a span of 21 bases. Germline V gene sequence: CDR1 DFQATT, CDR2 SNEGSKA (reference sequence). This chain's CDR3 is CSAENSGTQKETQYF. In DNA, the CDR3 is TGCAGTGCTGAAAATTCCGGGACCCAAAAGGAGACCCAGTACTTC.

The chain recombines TRBV7-9 with TRBJ2-6, with TRBD1 identical over 7 bases. The CDR3 length is 18 residues. Germline CDR1 reads SEHNR; CDR2 reads FQNEAQ (reference sequence). J gave up 0 bases and V 2 bases, and 7 bases lay outside the gene matches. The CDR3 region is CASSLKGQTLSGANVLTF. The CDR3 region has the DNA TGTGCCAGCAGCTTAAAGGGACAGACCCTCTCTGGGGCCAACGTCCTGACTTTC. Drawing the rest from reference TRBV7-9 and TRBJ2-6, the complete variable domain is DTGVSQNPRHKITKRGQNVTFRCDPISEHNRLYWYRQTLGQGPEFLTYFQNEAQLEKSRLLSDRFSAERPKGSFSTLEIQRTEQGDSAMYLCASSLKGQTLSGANVLTFGAGSRLTVL.

The CDR3 DNA reads TGTGCCAGCAGCCGGCAAGCGGGGACTAGCACAGATACGCAGTATTTT. Its translation: CASSRQAGTSTDTQYF. V and J are TRBV7-2 and TRBJ2-3, with 7 bases that match TRBD2. CDR3 size: 16 residues. The germline V gene has CDR1 SGHTA and CDR2 FQGNSA. With V trimmed by 5 bases and J by 0 bases, 8 bases remained unmatched.

This clonotype appeared many times. V usage is TRBV7-8 and J usage is TRBJ2-7, with a tentative D call TRBD1 (7 bases). From germline, CDR1 is SGHVS and CDR2 FQNEAQ. The V gene lost 5 bases and the J gene lost 12 bases, with 26 bases spanning the gap. The CDR3 covers 15 residues. Here the CDR3 DNA reads TGTGCCAGCAGCGCGGGAAGGACTGGGGGGACAGCGTTGTACTTC. Its translation is CASSAGRTGGTALYF.

This clonotype has a count of ten or more. The gene calls are TRBV29-1 and TRBJ1-1; D is uncertain. CDR3 length: 13 residues. Germline lookup yields CDR1 SQVTM and CDR2 ANQGSEA. V dropped 4 bases and J dropped 4 bases, with 13 bases sitting between them. The CDR3 spells CSVAKDGVTEAFF. The CDR3 DNA reads TGCAGCGTTGCAAAAGATGGGGTCACTGAAGCTTTCTTT.

The V gene is TRBV20-1, the J gene TRBJ2-1, with D possibly matching TRBD2 (5 bases). The CDR3 contains 13 residues. The germline CDR1 and CDR2 sequences are DFQATT and SNEGSKA (reference sequence). With 5 bases removed from V and 2 bases from J, the gap between germline ends came to 10 bases. This CDR3 reads CSAPGDTYNEQFF. CDR3 nucleotides: TGCAGTGCTCCCGGGGATACCTACAATGAGCAGTTCTTC.

This clonotype showed up many times. V gene TRBV15 combines with J gene TRBJ1-1; tentative D call: TRBD1 (6 bases). Germline lookup yields CDR1 LNHNV and CDR2 YYDKDF (reference sequence). The length of the CDR3 is 16 residues. Trimming pared 0 bases from V and 3 bases from J, leaving 14 bases between. CDR3 DNA: TGTGCCACCAGCAGAGATTTGGGGGCAGGGGACACTGAAGCTTTCTTT. Its translation is CATSRDLGAGDTEAFF.

This clonotype has at least ten counts. The V gene is TRBV5-6, the J gene TRBJ2-7; the match to TRBD1 covers 10 bases. The V gene end was trimmed by 1 base and the J gene end by 1 base; junction bases not matched to a gene: 2. Germline assignment: CDR1 SGHDT and CDR2 YYEEEE. This CDR3 contains 15 residues. The CDR3, as DNA: TGTGCCAGCAGCTTGCGGGGACAGGGGTCCTACGAGCAGTACTTC. Amino acid sequence: CASSLRGQGSYEQYF. The full variable domain, rest sourced from reference TRBV5-6 and TRBJ2-7, is DAGVTQSPTHLIKTRGQQVTLRCSPKSGHDTVSWYQQALGQGPQFIFQYYEEEERQRGNFPDRFSGHQFPNYSSELNVNALLLGDSALYLCASSLRGQGSYEQYFGPGTRLTVT.